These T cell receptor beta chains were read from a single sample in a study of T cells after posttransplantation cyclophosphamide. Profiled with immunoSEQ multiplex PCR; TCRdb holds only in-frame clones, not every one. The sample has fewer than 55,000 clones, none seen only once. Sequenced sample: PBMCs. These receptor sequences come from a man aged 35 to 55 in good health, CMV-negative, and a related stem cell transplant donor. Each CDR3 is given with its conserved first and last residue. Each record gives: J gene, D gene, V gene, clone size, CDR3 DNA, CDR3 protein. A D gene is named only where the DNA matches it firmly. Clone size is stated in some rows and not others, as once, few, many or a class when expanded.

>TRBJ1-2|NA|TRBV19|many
TGTGCCAGTAGTATAGTTACCGGGGGCTACACCTTC
CASSIVTGGYTF
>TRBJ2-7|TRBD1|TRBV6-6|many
TGTGCCAGCACCGGGACAGGGTTCTACGAGCAGTACTTC
CASTGTGFYEQYF
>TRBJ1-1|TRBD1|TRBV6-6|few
TGTGCCAGCAGTCAATGGGGACAGCTTAACACTGAAGCTTTCTTT
CASSQWGQLNTEAFF
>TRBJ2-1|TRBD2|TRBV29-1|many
TGCAGCGTTGGGTACCTAGCGGTCTACAATGAGCAGTTCTTC
CSVGYLAVYNEQFF
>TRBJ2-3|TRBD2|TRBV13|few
TGTGCCAGCAGAACCCGGGGGGGCCTTATAGTTACGCAGTATTTT
CASRTRGGLIVTQYF
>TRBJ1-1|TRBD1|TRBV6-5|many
TGTGCCAGCAAGCCCGACAGGGGGAAGAACACTGAAGCTTTCTTT
CASKPDRGKNTEAFF
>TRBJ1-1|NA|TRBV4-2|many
TGTGCCAGCAGCCGACAGAACACTGAAGCTTTCTTT
CASSRQNTEAFF
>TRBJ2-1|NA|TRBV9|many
TGTGCCAGCAGCCGAAGGGGGACGGCGGGAGATGAGCAGTTCTTC
CASSRRGTAGDEQFF
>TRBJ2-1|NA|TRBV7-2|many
TGTGCCAGCAGTTCTAGCACCCTCTCCTACAATGAGCAGTTCTTC
CASSSSTLSYNEQFF
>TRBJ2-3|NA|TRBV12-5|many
TGTGCTAGTGCCTTGGGCCGGACTAGCACAGATACGCAGTATTTT
CASALGRTSTDTQYF
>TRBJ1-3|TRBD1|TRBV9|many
TGTGCCAGCAGCGAGTCAGGGGGCTTGACTGGAAACACCATATATTTT
CASSESGGLTGNTIYF
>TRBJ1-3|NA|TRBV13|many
TGTGCCGTACGACAGACCTCTGGAAACACCATATATTTT
CAVRQTSGNTIYF
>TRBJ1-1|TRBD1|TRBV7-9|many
TGTGCCAGCAGCAACAGCGGACAGGGGGCCTCTGAAGCTTTCTTT
CASSNSGQGASEAFF
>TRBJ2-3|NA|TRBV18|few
TGTGCCAGCTCTGGAGGAGGGGGCAGTGGAGATACGCAGTATTTT
CASSGGGGSGDTQYF
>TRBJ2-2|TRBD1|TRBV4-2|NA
TGTGCCAGCAGCCAAGTTACGGGACAGGGGGAGGACGGGGAGCTGTTTTTT
CASSQVTGQGEDGELFF
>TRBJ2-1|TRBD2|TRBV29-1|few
TGCAGCGTTGAGGGACTAGCGGGAGAAAATGAGCAGTTCTTC
CSVEGLAGENEQFF
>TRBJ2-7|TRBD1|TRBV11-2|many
TGTGCCAGCAGCCCGACAGGGACCACCGAGCAGTACTTC
CASSPTGTTEQYF
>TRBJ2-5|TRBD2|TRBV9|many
TGTGCCAGCAGCGTAGCTACGGGAGGGGAGACCCAGTACTTC
CASSVATGGETQYF
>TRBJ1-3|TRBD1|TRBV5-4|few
TGTGCCAGCAGCATAGACAGGGGCTCTGGAAACACCATATATTTT
CASSIDRGSGNTIYF
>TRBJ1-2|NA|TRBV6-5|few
TGTGCCAGCAGTTACTTTTCCGGACAGATCTATGGCTACACCTTC
CASSYFSGQIYGYTF
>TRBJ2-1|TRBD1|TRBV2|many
TGTGCCAGCAGTGATGGCTTTCCGGGACAGGTTGAGCAGTTCTTC
CASSDGFPGQVEQFF
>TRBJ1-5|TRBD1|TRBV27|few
TGTGCCAGCAGTTTATCTGGACAGGGGGCATCAGGGAATCAGCCCCAGCATTTT
CASSLSGQGASGNQPQHF
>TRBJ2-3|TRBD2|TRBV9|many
TGTGCCAGCAGCGTATGGCGGGGGGGTGCAGATACGCAGTATTTT
CASSVWRGGADTQYF
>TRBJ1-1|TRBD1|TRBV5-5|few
TGTGCCAGCAGCTTTGACAGGGTCACTGAAGCTTTCTTT
CASSFDRVTEAFF
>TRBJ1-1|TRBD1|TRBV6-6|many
TGTGCCAGCAGTAAGACAGGGGGCACTGAAGCTTTCTTT
CASSKTGGTEAFF
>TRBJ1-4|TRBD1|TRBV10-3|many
TGTGCCATTCCGAAGTCCGGGACAGATTATGCAACTAATGAAAAACTGTTTTTT
CAIPKSGTDYATNEKLFF
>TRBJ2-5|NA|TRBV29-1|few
TGCAGCGTCACTCCGGGGGGCGGAGGAGAGACCCAGTACTTC
CSVTPGGGGETQYF
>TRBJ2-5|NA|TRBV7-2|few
TGTGCCAGCATCCAGGGTAATGAAGAGACCCAGTACTTC
CASIQGNEETQYF
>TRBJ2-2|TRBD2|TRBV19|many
TGTGCCAGTACCCGGACTAGCGACACCGGGGAGCTGTTTTTT
CASTRTSDTGELFF
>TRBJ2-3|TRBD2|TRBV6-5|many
TGTGCCAGCAGGCCCGGGACTAGCGGAAATACGCAGTATTTT
CASRPGTSGNTQYF
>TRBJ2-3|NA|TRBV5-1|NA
TGCGCCAGCAGCTTGCTGGGACTTGACACAGATACGCAGTATTTT
CASSLLGLDTDTQYF
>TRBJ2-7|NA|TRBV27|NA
TGTGCCAGCAGTTTTGTACAGGGCTACGAGCAGTACTTC
CASSFVQGYEQYF
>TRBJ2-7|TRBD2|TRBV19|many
TGTGCCACCCGACCCCGGGGGGGCGGGTACGAGCAGTACTTC
CATRPRGGGYEQYF
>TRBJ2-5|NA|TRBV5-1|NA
TGCGCCAGCAGCCTGGGGCCCCGACAGGCGCAAGAGACCCAGTACTTC
CASSLGPRQAQETQYF
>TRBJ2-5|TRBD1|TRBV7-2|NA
TGTGCCAGCAGCGCCGGGACAGGGCAGGAGACCCAGTACTTC
CASSAGTGQETQYF
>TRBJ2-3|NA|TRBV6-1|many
TGTGCCAGCAGTGACTGGCGGGATACGAGCACAGATACGCAGTATTTT
CASSDWRDTSTDTQYF
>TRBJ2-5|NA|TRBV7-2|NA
TGTGCCAGCAGATATCGGGGAGGCCAAGAGACCCAGTACTTC
CASRYRGGQETQYF
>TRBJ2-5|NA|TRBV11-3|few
TGTGCCAGCAGCTTAGACGGCCAAGAGACCCAGTACTTC
CASSLDGQETQYF
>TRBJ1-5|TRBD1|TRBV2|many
TGTGCCAGCACGGCAGGGGGTAGCAATCAGCCCCAGCATTTT
CASTAGGSNQPQHF
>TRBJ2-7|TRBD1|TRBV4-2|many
TGTGCCAGCAGCCGGACGGGACAGGGGGTAGTCGAGCAGTACTTC
CASSRTGQGVVEQYF
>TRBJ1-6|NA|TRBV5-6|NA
TGTGCCAGCACCCGAGGGCGGGGTATGAATAATTCACCCCTCCACTTT
CASTRGRGMNNSPLHF
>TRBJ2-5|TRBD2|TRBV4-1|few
TGCGCCAGCAGTCGACTAGCGGGGACACAAGAGACCCAGTACTTC
CASSRLAGTQETQYF